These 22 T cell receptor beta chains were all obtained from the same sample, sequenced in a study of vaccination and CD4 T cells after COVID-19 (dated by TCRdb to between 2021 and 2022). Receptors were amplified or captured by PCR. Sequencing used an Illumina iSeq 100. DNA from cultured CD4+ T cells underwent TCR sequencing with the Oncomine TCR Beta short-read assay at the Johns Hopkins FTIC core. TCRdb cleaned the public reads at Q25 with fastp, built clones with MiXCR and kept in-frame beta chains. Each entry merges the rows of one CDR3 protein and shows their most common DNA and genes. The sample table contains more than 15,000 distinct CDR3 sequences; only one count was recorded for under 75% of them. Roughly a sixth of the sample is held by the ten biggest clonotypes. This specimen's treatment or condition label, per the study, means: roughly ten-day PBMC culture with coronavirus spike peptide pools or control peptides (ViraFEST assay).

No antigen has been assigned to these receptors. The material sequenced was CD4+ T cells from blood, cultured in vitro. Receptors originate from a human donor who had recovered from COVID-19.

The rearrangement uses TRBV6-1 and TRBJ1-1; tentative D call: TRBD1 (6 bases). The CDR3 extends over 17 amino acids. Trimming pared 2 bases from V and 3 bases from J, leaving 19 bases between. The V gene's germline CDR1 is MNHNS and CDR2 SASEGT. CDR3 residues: CASSERGEWGWYTEAFF. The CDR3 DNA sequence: TGTGCCAGCAGTGAAAGGGGGGAGTGGGGGTGGTACACTGAAGCTTTCTTT.

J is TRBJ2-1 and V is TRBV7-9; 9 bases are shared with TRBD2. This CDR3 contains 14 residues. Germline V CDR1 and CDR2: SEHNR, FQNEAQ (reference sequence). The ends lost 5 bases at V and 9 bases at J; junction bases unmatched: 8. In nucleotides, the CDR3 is TGTGCCAGCAGCCCCCCGGGACTAGCATCTGAGCAGTTCTTC. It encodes CASSPPGLASEQFF. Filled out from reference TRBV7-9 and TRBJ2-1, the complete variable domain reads DTGVSQNPRHKITKRGQNVTFRCDPISEHNRLYWYRQTLGQGPEFLTYFQNEAQLEKSRLLSDRFSAERPKGSFSTLEIQRTEQGDSAMYLCASSPPGLASEQFFGPGTRLTVL.

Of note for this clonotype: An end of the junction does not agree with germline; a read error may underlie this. CDR3 residues: CASSVDPRTYEQHF. The DNA for the CDR3 is TGTGCCAGCAGCGTGGATCCTAGGACATACGAGCAGCACTTC. This chain joins TRBV5-4 and TRBJ2-7; D is possibly TRBD1 (5 bases). Germline CDR1 SGHNT, CDR2 YYREEE (reference sequence). The CDR3 covers 14 residues.

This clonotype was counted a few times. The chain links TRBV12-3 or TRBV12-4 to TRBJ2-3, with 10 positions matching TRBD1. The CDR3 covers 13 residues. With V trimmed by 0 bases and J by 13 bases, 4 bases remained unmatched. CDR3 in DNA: TGTGCCAGCAGTTTAGCTTGGACAGGGGGAAAGTATTTT. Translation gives CASSLAWTGGKYF.

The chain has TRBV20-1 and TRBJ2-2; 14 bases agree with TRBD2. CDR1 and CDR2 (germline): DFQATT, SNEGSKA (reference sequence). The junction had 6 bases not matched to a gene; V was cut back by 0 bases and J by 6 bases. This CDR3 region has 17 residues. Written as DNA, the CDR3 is TGCAGTGCTAGAGACCCACGACTAGCGGGAGGGGCCGGGGAGCTGTTTTTT. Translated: CSARDPRLAGGAGELFF.

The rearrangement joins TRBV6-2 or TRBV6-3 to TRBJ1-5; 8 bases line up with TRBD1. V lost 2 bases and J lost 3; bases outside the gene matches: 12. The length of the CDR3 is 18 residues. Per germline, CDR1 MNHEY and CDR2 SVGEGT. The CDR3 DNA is TGTGCCAGCAGTTACGGAGACAGGGGCCCTTCCTTCAATCAGCCCCAGCATTTT. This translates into CASSYGDRGPSFNQPQHF.

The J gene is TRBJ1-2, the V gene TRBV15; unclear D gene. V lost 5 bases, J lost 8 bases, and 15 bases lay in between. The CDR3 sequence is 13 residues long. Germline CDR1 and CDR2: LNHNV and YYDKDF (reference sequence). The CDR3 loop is CATSFLRQYGYTF. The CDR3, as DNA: TGTGCCACCAGCTTCCTGAGGCAGTACGGCTACACCTTC.

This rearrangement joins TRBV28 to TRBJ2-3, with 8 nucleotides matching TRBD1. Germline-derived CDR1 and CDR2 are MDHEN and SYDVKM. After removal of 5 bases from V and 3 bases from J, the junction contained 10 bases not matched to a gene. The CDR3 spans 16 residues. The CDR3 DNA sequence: TGTGCCAGCAGTCCGACAGGGGTCAAGAGAACAGATACGCAGTATTTT. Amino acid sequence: CASSPTGVKRTDTQYF.

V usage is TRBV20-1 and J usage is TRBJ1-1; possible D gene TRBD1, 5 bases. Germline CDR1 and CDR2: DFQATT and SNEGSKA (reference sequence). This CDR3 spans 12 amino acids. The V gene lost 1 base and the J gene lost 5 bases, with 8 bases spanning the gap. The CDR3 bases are TGCAGTGCTAGAGCCAGGGTTACTGAAGCTTTCTTT. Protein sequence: CSARARVTEAFF.

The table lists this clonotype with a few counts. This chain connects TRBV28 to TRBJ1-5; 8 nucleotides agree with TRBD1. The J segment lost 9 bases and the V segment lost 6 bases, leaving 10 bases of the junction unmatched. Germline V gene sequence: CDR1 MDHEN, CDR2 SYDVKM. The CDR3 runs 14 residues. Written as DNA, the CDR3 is TGTGCCAGCAGCCCGGACAGGGCCACCAGGCCCCAGCATTTT. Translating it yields CASSPDRATRPQHF.

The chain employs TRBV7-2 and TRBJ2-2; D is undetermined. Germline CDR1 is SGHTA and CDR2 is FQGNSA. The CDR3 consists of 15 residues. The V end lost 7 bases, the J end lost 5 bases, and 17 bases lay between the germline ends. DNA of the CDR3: TGTGCCAGCACCGTCGCCTGGAGTGGGACCGGGGAGCTGTTTTTT. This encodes CASTVAWSGTGELFF.

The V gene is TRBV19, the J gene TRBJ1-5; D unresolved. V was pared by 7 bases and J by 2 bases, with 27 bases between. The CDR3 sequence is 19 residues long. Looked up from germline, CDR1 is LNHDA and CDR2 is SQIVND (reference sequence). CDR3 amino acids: CASMDPGSRFLGGNQPQHF. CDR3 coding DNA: TGTGCCAGTATGGATCCGGGCTCCCGATTCCTCGGGGGCAATCAGCCCCAGCATTTT.

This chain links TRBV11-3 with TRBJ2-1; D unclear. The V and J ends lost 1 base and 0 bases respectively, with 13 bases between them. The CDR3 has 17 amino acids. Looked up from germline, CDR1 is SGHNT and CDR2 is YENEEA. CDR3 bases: TGTGCCAGCAGCTTAGGTTCCCCCGAGAGCTCCTACAATGAGCAGTTCTTC. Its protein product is CASSLGSPESSYNEQFF.

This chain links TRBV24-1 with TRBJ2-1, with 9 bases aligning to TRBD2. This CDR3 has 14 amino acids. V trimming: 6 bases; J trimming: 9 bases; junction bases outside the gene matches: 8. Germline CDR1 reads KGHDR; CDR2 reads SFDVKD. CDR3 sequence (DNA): TGTGCCACCAGTCGGGCGGGAGGGCCGGGTGAGCAGTTCTTC. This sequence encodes CATSRAGGPGEQFF.

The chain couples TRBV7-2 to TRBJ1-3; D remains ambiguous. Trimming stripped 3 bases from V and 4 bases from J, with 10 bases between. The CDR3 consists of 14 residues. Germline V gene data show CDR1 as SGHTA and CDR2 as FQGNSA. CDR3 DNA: TGTGCCAGCAGCTTGGGCACGCTGGGAAACACCATATATTTT. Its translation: CASSLGTLGNTIYF.

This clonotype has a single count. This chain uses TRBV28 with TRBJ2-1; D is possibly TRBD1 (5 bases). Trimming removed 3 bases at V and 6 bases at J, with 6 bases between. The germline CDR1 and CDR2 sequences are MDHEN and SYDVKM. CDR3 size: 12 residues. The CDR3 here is CASSLTVNEQFF. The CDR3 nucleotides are TGTGCCAGCAGTTTGACAGTCAATGAGCAGTTCTTC.

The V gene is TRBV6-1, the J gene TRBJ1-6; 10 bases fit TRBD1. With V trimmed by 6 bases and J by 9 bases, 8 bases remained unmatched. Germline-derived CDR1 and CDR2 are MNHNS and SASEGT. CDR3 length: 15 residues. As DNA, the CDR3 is TGTGCCAGCAGGGACAGGGGGATCTCTACTTCACCCCTCCACTTT. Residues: CASRDRGISTSPLHF.

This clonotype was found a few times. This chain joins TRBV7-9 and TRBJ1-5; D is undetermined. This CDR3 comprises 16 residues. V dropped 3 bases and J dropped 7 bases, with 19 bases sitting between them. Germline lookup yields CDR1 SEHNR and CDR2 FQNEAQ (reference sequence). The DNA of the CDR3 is TGTGCCAGCAGCTTTGGGTACGGCTCGGCGGGGCAGCCCCAGCATTTT. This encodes CASSFGYGSAGQPQHF.

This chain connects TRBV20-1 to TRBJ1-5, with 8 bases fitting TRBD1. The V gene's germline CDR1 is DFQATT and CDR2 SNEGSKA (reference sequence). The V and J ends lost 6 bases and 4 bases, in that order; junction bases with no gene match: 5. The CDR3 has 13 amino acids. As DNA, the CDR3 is TGCAGTGCCCGGACAGGGTGGAATCAGCCCCAGCATTTT. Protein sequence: CSARTGWNQPQHF.

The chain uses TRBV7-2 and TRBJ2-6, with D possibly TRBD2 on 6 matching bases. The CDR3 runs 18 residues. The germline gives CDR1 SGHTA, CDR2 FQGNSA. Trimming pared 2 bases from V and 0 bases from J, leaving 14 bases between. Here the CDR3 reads CASSLWPAGSSGANVLTF. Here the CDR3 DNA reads TGTGCCAGCAGCTTATGGCCGGCGGGGAGCTCTGGGGCCAACGTCCTGACTTTC.

In DNA form, the CDR3 reads TGCAGTGTCCGGCGGCTAGCGGGAGCCACCGGGGAGCTGTTTTTT. Translation: CSVRRLAGATGELFF. The chain links TRBV20-1 to TRBJ2-2; 10 bases match TRBD2. The CDR3 is 15 residues long. With V trimmed by 7 bases and J by 4 bases, 9 bases remained unmatched. Germline assignment: CDR1 DFQATT and CDR2 SNEGSKA (reference sequence).

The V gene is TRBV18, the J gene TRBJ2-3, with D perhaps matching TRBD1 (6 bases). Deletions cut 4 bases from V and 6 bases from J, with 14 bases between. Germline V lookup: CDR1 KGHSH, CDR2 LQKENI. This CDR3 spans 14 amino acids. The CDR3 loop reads CASSLVTGSDTQYF. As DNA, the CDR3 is TGTGCCAGCTCACTCGTTACAGGGTCCGATACGCAGTATTTT.